This record looks at one T cell receptor (beta chain) sequence and its context. Its antigen is still unknown. The naive CD8 fraction comprised CD45RO-negative cells positively selected for CCR7 and excluded terminally differentiated effector memory CD45RA+ cells. Free of recent acute infections or vaccinations, the donors were healthy HIV-negative adults. The sample comes from a study of shared clonotypes between healthy human individuals. Researchers ran the assay at a deep level. Using immunoSEQ multiplex PCR, the repertoire was profiled, and TCRdb retains in-frame clones only, with some absent. The data hold some 2 million clones, with over 85% observed a single time. Study findings and constraints: The sharing of 4% to 5.5% of naive CD4 clonotypes was seen across several donors.

The TCR sequence derives from a man aged 18 to 30 in good health. Source material: naive CD8+ T cells sorted from blood.

The CDR3 coding sequence is TGTGCCAGTAGTATCTTGGGCACTGGCAATCAGCCCCAGCATTTT. It yields the protein CASSILGTGNQPQHF. V and J are TRBV19 and TRBJ1-5; D uncertain. Germline CDR1 and CDR2: LNHDA and SQIVND (reference sequence). Trimming took 3 bases from V and 2 from J, leaving 11 bases between them. The CDR3 length is 15 residues.